The 5 T cell receptor beta chains below were found in one sample sequenced in a study of prognosis after radiotherapy for stage I lung cancer. With two-round multiplex PCR, TCR beta CDR3 sequences were amplified from genomic DNA. Primers were specific to each TRBV and TRBJ gene in first-round PCR. MiXCR, run by TCRdb on the multiplex PCR reads, gives a single entry per CDR3 protein. The sample has roughly 24,000 distinct CDR3 sequences, about 41% seen once. The material sequenced was PBMCs, taken before or after stereotactic body radiation therapy (not recorded which). Receptor source: a donor aged 50 or older with non-small cell lung cancer.

Many counts were recorded for this clonotype. V and J are TRBV2 and TRBJ1-1; D ambiguous. The germline V and J ends were trimmed by 6 bases and 2 bases, with 22 bases remaining between them. The CDR3 has 17 amino acids. Germline V gene data show CDR1 as SNHLY and CDR2 as FYNNEI. CDR3 amino acids: CASRPTWGVSRNTEAFF. In DNA form, the CDR3 reads TGTGCCAGCAGGCCCACCTGGGGAGTTTCGAGAAACACTGAAGCTTTCTTT.

This clonotype was seen ten or more times. The gene calls are TRBV11-2 and TRBJ2-5; TRBD2 matches at 8 bases. Germline CDR1 is SGHAT and CDR2 is FQNNGV. J gave up 7 bases and V 6 bases, and 10 bases lay outside the gene matches. The CDR3 loop spans 14 amino acids. The CDR3 nucleotides read TGTGCCAGCAGTAGTAATCTAGCGGGTGGGACCCAGTACTTC. The encoded protein is CASSSNLAGGTQYF. Combining the CDR3 with reference TRBV11-2 and TRBJ2-5 gives the whole variable domain EAGVAQSPRYKIIEKRQSVAFWCNPISGHATLYWYQQILGQGPKLLIQFQNNGVVDDSQLPKDRFSAERLKGVDSTLKIQPAKLEDSAVYLCASSSNLAGGTQYFGPGTRLLVL.

The chain joins TRBV19 to TRBJ1-2, with TRBD1 matching 7 bases. The junction had 7 bases not matched to a gene; V was cut back by 7 bases and J by 2 bases. Germline V lookup: CDR1 LNHDA, CDR2 SQIVND (reference sequence). The CDR3 sequence is 14 residues long. CDR3 residues: CASTEKQGNYGYTF. CDR3 nucleotides: TGTGCCAGTACCGAAAAACAGGGGAACTATGGCTACACCTTC.

In regard to this clonotype: A single base is all that separates this from a far larger clone, so a read error is likely. J is TRBJ2-1 and V is TRBV2; D is ambiguous. In germline, CDR1 is SNHLY, CDR2 FYNNEI. The CDR3 is made up of 13 amino acids. V was shortened by 6 bases and J by 5 bases, with 11 bases between the two germline ends. The CDR3 nucleotides are TGTGCCAGCAGCATATATGGTGACAATGAGCAGTTCTTC. It encodes CASSIYGDNEQFF. Full variable domain (outside the CDR3, taken from reference TRBV2 and TRBJ2-1): EPEVTQTPSHQVTQMGQEVILRCVPISNHLYFYWYRQILGQKVEFLVSFYNNEISEKSEIFDDQFSVERPDGSNFTLKIRSTKLEDSAMYFCASSIYGDNEQFFGPGTRLTVL.

In this sample, this clonotype turned up many times. The rearrangement joins TRBV18 to TRBJ1-4, with D possibly being TRBD1 (6 bases). Germline loops: CDR1 KGHSH, CDR2 LQKENI. V was cut by 3 bases and J by 0 bases, with 8 bases left in between. The CDR3 has 15 residues. CDR3 coding DNA: TGTGCCAGCTCACCCAGGGGTGCAACTAATGAAAAACTGTTTTTT. Its protein product is CASSPRGATNEKLFF.